This record concerns one T cell receptor (beta chain) sequence. This CDR3 has 14 residues. CDR1 is SGHRS and CDR2 is YFSETQ in the germline V gene. V lost 4 bases and J 8 bases, leaving 18 bases between the germline ends. The source of the sample is a study of control samples from healthy donors and cancer patients. The repertoire was sequenced with immunoSEQ multiplex PCR; TCRdb's copy has only in-frame clones and lacks some. The table includes approximately 100,000 clones, about 89% detected once. The chain employs TRBV5-1 and TRBJ1-2; D is possibly TRBD1 (6 bases). The sequence derives from a woman in her forties or fifties in good health. Sequenced: blood. The DNA for the CDR3 is TGCGCCAGCAGCGAACAGGGTATTACGGAGGGCTACACCTTC. Its translation is CASSEQGITEGYTF.